Below, one T cell receptor beta chain is given with its context. The target antigen is unknown. Adult donors, all healthy and HIV-negative, had no recent acute infections or vaccinations. Running of the assay took place at deep level. Sequencing used immunoSEQ multiplex PCR; TCRdb keeps in-frame clones, though not all of them. This sample has roughly 1.5 million clones, with 95% to 99% found just once. The data derive from a study of shared clonotypes between healthy human individuals. Study-wide results and limits: Among non-shared clonotypes, generation probabilities were lower than among those shared by all four donors.

V lost 4 bases to trimming and J lost 6 bases, with 17 bases between them. The CDR3 is made up of 14 amino acids. Germline CDR1 is SGHRS and CDR2 is YFSETQ. The chain combines TRBV5-1 with TRBJ2-7; D may be TRBD2 (6 bases). The origin of this receptor is a man aged 25-45 years in good health. The source material was naive CD4+ T cells sorted from blood. Subset described: CD45RA+ positively selected. CDR3 DNA sequence: TGCGCCAGCAGCCCGGGACTTCCATCGGGCGAGCAGTACTTC. Protein: CASSPGLPSGEQYF.